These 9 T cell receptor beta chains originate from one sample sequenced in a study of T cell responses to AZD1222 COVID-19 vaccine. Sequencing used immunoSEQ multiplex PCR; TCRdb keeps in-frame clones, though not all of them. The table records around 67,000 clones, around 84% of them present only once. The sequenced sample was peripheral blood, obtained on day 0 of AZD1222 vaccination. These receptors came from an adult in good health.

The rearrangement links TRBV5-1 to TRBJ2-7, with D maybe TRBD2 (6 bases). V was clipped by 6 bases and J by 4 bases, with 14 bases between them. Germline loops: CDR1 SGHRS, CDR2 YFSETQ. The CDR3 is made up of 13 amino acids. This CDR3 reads CASTTSNAYEQYF. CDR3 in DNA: TGCGCCAGCACAACTAGCAACGCTTACGAGCAGTACTTC.

CDR3 amino acids: CASSQGYDSGRLGSNEQYF. Written as DNA, the CDR3 is TGCGCCAGCAGCCAAGGGTATGATAGCGGGAGGTTAGGATCTAACGAGCAGTACTTC. The genes are TRBV4-3 and TRBJ2-7; 10 positions match TRBD2. Germline CDR1 LGHNA, CDR2 YSLEER. Trimming cost V 1 base and J 5 bases; bases outside gene matches: 17. CDR3 length: 19 residues.

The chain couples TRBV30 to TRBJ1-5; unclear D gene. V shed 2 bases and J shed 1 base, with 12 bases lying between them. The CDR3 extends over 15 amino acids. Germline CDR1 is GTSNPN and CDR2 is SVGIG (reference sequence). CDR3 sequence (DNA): TGTGCCTGGAGTATAGGTGTTTTAAGCAATCAGCCCCAGCATTTT. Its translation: CAWSIGVLSNQPQHF.

The CDR3 DNA reads as TGTGCCAGCAGCCCTAGCGGGGGAACGTACCAAGAGACCCAGTACTTC. It translates to CASSPSGGTYQETQYF. V usage is TRBV9 and J usage is TRBJ2-5; 10 nucleotides align to TRBD2. The CDR3 is 16 amino acids. V gave up 4 bases and J gave up 0 bases; unmatched junction bases: 6. Germline values: CDR1 SGDLS, CDR2 YYNGEE.

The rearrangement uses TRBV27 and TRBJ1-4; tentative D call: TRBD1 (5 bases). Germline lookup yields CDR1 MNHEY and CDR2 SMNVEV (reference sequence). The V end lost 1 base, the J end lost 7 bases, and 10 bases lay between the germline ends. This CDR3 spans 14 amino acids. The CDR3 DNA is TGTGCCAGCAGTTTATTGGGGGGAGCTGAAAAACTGTTTTTT. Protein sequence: CASSLLGGAEKLFF. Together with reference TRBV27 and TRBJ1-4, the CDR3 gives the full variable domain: EAQVTQNPRYLITVTGKKLTVTCSQNMNHEYMSWYRQDPGLGLRQIYYSMNVEVTDKGDVPEGYKVSRKEKRNFPLILESPSPNQTSLYFCASSLLGGAEKLFFGSGTQLSVL.

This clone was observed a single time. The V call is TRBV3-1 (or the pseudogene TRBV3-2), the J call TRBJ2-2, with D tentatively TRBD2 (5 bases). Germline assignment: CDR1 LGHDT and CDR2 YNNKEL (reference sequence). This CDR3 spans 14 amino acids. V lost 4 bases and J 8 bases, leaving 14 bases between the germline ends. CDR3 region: CASSRSRGVGELFF. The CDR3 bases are TGTGCCAGCAGCCGCTCCCGGGGAGTGGGGGAGCTGTTTTTT.

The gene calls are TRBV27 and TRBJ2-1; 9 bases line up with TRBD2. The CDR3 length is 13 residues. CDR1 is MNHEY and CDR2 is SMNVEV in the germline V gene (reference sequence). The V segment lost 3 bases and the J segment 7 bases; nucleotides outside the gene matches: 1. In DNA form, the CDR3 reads TGTGCCAGCAGTTTCCTAGCGGGGAATGAGCAGTTCTTC. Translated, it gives CASSFLAGNEQFF.

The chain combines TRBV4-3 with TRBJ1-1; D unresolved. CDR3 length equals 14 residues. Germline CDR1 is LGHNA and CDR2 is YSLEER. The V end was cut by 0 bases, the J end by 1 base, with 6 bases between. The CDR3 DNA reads TGCGCCAGCAGCCAAGATTCGGCGAACACTGAAGCTTTCTTT. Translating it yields CASSQDSANTEAFF.

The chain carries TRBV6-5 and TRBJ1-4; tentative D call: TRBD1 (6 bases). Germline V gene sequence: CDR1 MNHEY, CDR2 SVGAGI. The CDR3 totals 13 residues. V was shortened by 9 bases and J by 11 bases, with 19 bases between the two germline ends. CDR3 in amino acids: CASSPYAGGKLFF. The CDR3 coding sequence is TGTGCCAGTTCTCCTTACGCGGGGGGCAAACTGTTTTTT.